These 29 T cell receptor beta chains were all obtained from the same sample, sequenced in a study of vaccination and CD4 T cells after COVID-19. Time point here: late sampling 161 to 241 days after vaccination in a few convalescent patients. The treatment is: roughly ten-day PBMC culture with coronavirus spike peptide pools or control peptides (ViraFEST assay). Scientists ran DNA taken from cultured CD4+ T cells through the Oncomine TCR Beta short-read assay for sequencing. TCRdb reanalysed the PCR reads using MiXCR and keeps one entry per CDR3 protein. The table lists tens of thousands of distinct CDR3 sequences, more than 35% of them singletons, with around 5% in the top ten. Their antigen targets remain unknown. The sequencing here drew on CD4+ T cells from blood, cultured in vitro, taken about 7 months after SARS-CoV-2 vaccination. The receptors originated from a human donor who had recovered from COVID-19.

This clonotype was counted only a few times. The chain uses TRBV6-5 and TRBJ1-2, with D tentatively TRBD1 (5 bases). Germline V CDR1 and CDR2: MNHEY, SVGAGI. The ends were cut back, 4 bases at V and 7 bases at J, with 16 bases in the middle. The CDR3 runs 14 residues. The CDR3 region has the DNA TGTGCCAGCAGTTCCCTAGACCAGGGCGGTGGCTACACCTTC. Protein: CASSSLDQGGGYTF.

The CDR3 coding sequence is TGTGCCAGCAGCTTGTTGTCCGGGAGCCCCCAAGAGACCCAGTACTTC. It yields the protein CASSLLSGSPQETQYF. This sequence joins TRBV5-8 and TRBJ2-5, with D perhaps matching TRBD2 (6 bases). V was trimmed by 1 base and J by 1 base, leaving 14 bases between them. CDR1 SGHTS and CDR2 YDEGEE come from the germline V gene. The CDR3 spans 16 residues.

The chain links TRBV7-6 to TRBJ2-5; no firm D call. Looked up from germline, CDR1 is SGHVS and CDR2 is FNYEAQ. Trimming took 4 bases from V and 5 from J, leaving 8 bases between them. The CDR3 totals 12 residues. The CDR3 nucleotides are TGTGCCAGCAGCTCGTCCGGGGAGACCCAGTACTTC. It encodes CASSSSGETQYF.

There are a few counts of this clonotype. J is TRBJ2-1 and V is TRBV7-9; D is unresolved. V lost 1 base and J lost 7, with 11 bases in between. The CDR3 totals 14 residues. Germline V gives CDR1 SEHNR, CDR2 FQNEAQ (reference sequence). CDR3 in amino acids: CASSLVGRPNEQFF. CDR3 nucleotide sequence: TGTGCCAGCAGCTTAGTCGGTAGGCCGAATGAGCAGTTCTTC.

There are a few counts of this clonotype. The chain combines TRBV20-1 with TRBJ2-3; D possibly corresponds to TRBD2 (5 bases). Germline CDR1 reads DFQATT; CDR2 reads SNEGSKA (reference sequence). V gave up 5 bases and J gave up 4 bases, with 16 bases separating them. The length of the CDR3 is 14 residues. This CDR3 reads CSAQRSDSPDTQYF. DNA for the CDR3: TGCAGTGCTCAGCGTTCGGACTCTCCAGATACGCAGTATTTT.

The chain combines TRBV5-1 with TRBJ2-1; tentatively, D is TRBD1 or TRBD2 (6 bases each). The CDR3 is 14 amino acids. The germline V gene has CDR1 SGHRS and CDR2 YFSETQ. Trimming left V 7 bases short and J 7 bases short, with 18 bases between. CDR3 nucleotides: TGCGCCAGCGGCCAAGGGGGGTTATTAAATGAGCAGTTCTTC. Translation gives CASGQGGLLNEQFF.

This clonotype was recorded only once. V usage is TRBV6-1 and J usage is TRBJ2-1; the D call may be TRBD1 or TRBD2 (5 bases each). V was pared by 8 bases and J by 8 bases, with 22 bases between. This CDR3 has 15 residues. Germline CDR1 MNHNS, CDR2 SASEGT. The CDR3: CASSYSGPYADEQFF. CDR3 bases: TGTGCCAGCTCCTACTCGGGGCCGTACGCCGATGAGCAGTTCTTC.

The rearrangement uses TRBV28 and TRBJ2-3; D is perhaps TRBD1 or TRBD2 (5 bases each). Germline V gene data show CDR1 as MDHEN and CDR2 as SYDVKM. The CDR3 consists of 16 residues. The ends were cut back, 3 bases at V and 4 bases at J, with 17 bases in the middle. CDR3 in DNA: TGTGCCAGCAGTTTGCCTTGGGGGTGGAGTGCAGATACGCAGTATTTT. The encoded protein is CASSLPWGWSADTQYF.

J is TRBJ2-3 and V is TRBV28, with 13 bases that match TRBD2. The CDR3 consists of 16 residues. V shed 3 bases, J shed 6 bases, and the junction held 6 bases outside the gene matches. Germline V gene sequence: CDR1 MDHEN, CDR2 SYDVKM. In DNA form, the CDR3 reads TGTGCCAGCAGTTTTGGACTAGCGGGAGCCCTGGATACGCAGTATTTT. Its translation: CASSFGLAGALDTQYF.

This clonotype came up a few times. V and J are TRBV27 and TRBJ1-1; TRBD1 aligns across 12 bases. The CDR3 extends over 18 amino acids. Trimming at V came to 6 bases and at J to 0 bases, leaving 11 bases not matched to a gene. The germline V gene encodes CDR1 MNHEY and CDR2 SMNVEV (reference sequence). The DNA for the CDR3 is TGTGCCAGCAGACTAATACTGGGACAGGGGGCATTGAACACTGAAGCTTTCTTT. It yields the protein CASRLILGQGALNTEAFF.

This chain uses TRBV9 with TRBJ2-5; D is possibly TRBD2 (5 bases). CDR3 length: 16 amino acids. Trimming shortened V by 2 bases and J by 4 bases, and 18 bases separated the two germline ends. Per the germline V gene, CDR1 is SGDLS and CDR2 is YYNGEE. CDR3 coding DNA: TGTGCCAGCAGCGTGCAAGCTACCGGGGATCCAGAGACCCAGTACTTC. Its protein product is CASSVQATGDPETQYF.

CDR3 coding DNA: TGTGCCAGCAGGGGACAGCGAGGCCAGCCCCAGCATTTT. It encodes CASRGQRGQPQHF. The gene calls are TRBV2 and TRBJ1-5; 7 nucleotides align to TRBD1. Germline assignment: CDR1 SNHLY and CDR2 FYNNEI. This CDR3 comprises 13 residues. The ends lost 6 bases at V and 7 bases at J; junction bases unmatched: 6.

This clonotype was detected only once. The chain carries TRBV19 and TRBJ2-2; 7 nucleotides match TRBD1. Germline CDR1 LNHDA, CDR2 SQIVND (reference sequence). The CDR3 totals 11 residues. V shed 10 bases and J 6 bases; nucleotides not matched to a gene: 2. In nucleotides, the CDR3 is TGTGCCACCCAGGGGGCCGGGGAGCTGTTTTTT. It specifies CATQGAGELFF.

This clonotype came up a few times. This rearrangement joins TRBV7-2 to TRBJ1-2; the D gene is possibly TRBD1 (5 bases). V lost 4 bases and J lost 5, with 17 bases in between. The CDR3 sequence is 15 residues long. CDR1 is SGHTA, CDR2 FQGNSA, per germline. The CDR3 region has the DNA TGTGCCAGCAGCTATCCCGGGACCTCGTCATATGGCTACACCTTC. Protein product: CASSYPGTSSYGYTF.

This clonotype was seen more than once but under ten times. J is TRBJ2-4 and V is TRBV15, with TRBD2 matching over 7 bases. Germline values: CDR1 LNHNV, CDR2 YYDKDF (reference sequence). The CDR3 is made up of 17 amino acids. The trim removed 1 base at V and 7 bases at J, leaving 13 bases unmatched. The CDR3 reads CATSRGLVRGGRNIQYF. The CDR3 DNA is TGTGCCACCAGCAGAGGGCTCGTGAGGGGAGGGAGGAACATTCAGTACTTC.

This clonotype was counted only a few times. This chain joins TRBV7-2 and TRBJ1-2; 8 positions match TRBD1. V shed 5 bases and J 3 bases; nucleotides not matched to a gene: 5. The germline gives CDR1 SGHTA, CDR2 FQGNSA. CDR3 length: 14 residues. The CDR3 nucleotides are TGTGCCAGCAGCACACGACAGGGGTACTATGGCTACACCTTC. This sequence encodes CASSTRQGYYGYTF.

As to this clonotype: At one of its ends the junction is not consistent with the germline gene, which may arise from a read error. The chain couples TRBV28 to TRBJ1-2, with TRBD1 identical over 7 bases. Germline V gene data show CDR1 as MDHEN and CDR2 as SYDVKM. CDR3 length equals 15 residues. CDR3 amino acids: CAGSSSTDRNYGYTF. CDR3 nucleotides: TGTGCCGGCAGTTCCTCAACGGACAGGAACTATGGCTACACCTTC.

This clonotype was seen just once. This chain joins TRBV2 and TRBJ1-5; no clear D gene. Per the germline V gene, CDR1 is SNHLY and CDR2 is FYNNEI. The CDR3 contains 13 residues. V shed 4 bases and J shed 1 base, with 5 bases lying between them. CDR3 in amino acids: CASSVESNQPQHF. The CDR3 DNA reads TGTGCCAGCAGTGTAGAGAGCAATCAGCCCCAGCATTTT. The variable domain in full, with the rest retrieved from reference TRBV2 and TRBJ1-5, is EPEVTQTPSHQVTQMGQEVILRCVPISNHLYFYWYRQILGQKVEFLVSFYNNEISEKSEIFDDQFSVERPDGSNFTLKIRSTKLEDSAMYFCASSVESNQPQHFGDGTRLSIL.

The chain has TRBV28 and TRBJ2-7; 7 positions agree with TRBD2. V dropped 2 bases and J dropped 3; count of bases not matched to a gene: 10. Germline V gene data show CDR1 as MDHEN and CDR2 as SYDVKM. The length of the CDR3 is 16 residues. The CDR3 sequence is CASSLLWSSGDYEQYF. In DNA form, the CDR3 reads TGTGCCAGCAGTTTACTTTGGTCTAGCGGTGACTACGAGCAGTACTTC.

V usage is TRBV11-2 and J usage is TRBJ1-1; D unclear. CDR1 is SGHAT and CDR2 is FQNNGV in the germline V gene. The V gene lost 1 base and the J gene lost 6 bases, with 9 bases spanning the gap. The CDR3 sequence is 13 residues long. The CDR3: CASSLVSAAEAFF. DNA of the CDR3: TGTGCCAGCAGCTTAGTAAGTGCGGCTGAAGCTTTCTTT. Full variable domain (remainder filled in from reference TRBV11-2 and TRBJ1-1): EAGVAQSPRYKIIEKRQSVAFWCNPISGHATLYWYQQILGQGPKLLIQFQNNGVVDDSQLPKDRFSAERLKGVDSTLKIQPAKLEDSAVYLCASSLVSAAEAFFGQGTRLTVV.

The chain carries TRBV6-5 and TRBJ1-2; D is perhaps TRBD1 (5 bases). The V and J ends lost 0 bases and 4 bases respectively, with 15 bases between them. Germline V gene sequence: CDR1 MNHEY, CDR2 SVGAGI. The length of the CDR3 is 16 residues. CDR3 sequence reads: CASSYSKPPGSYGYTF. The CDR3 coding sequence is TGTGCCAGCAGTTACTCCAAGCCTCCAGGGTCCTATGGCTACACCTTC.

The CDR3 protein is CSARGESRGPNEQFF. CDR3 nucleotide sequence: TGCAGTGCTAGAGGAGAGAGCAGGGGGCCCAATGAGCAGTTCTTC. The genes are TRBV20-1 and TRBJ2-1; 8 bases agree with TRBD1. The V segment lost 1 base and the J segment 6 bases; nucleotides outside the gene matches: 8. Germline V CDR1 and CDR2: DFQATT, SNEGSKA (reference sequence). This CDR3 comprises 15 residues.

This clonotype was counted once. This sequence joins TRBV28 and TRBJ2-7, with a weak D call TRBD2 (6 bases). Germline assignment: CDR1 MDHEN and CDR2 SYDVKM. The CDR3 length is 15 residues. Deletions cut 7 bases from V and 3 bases from J, with 19 bases between. This CDR3 reads CASTGGAQGSYEQYF. CDR3 DNA: TGTGCCAGCACCGGCGGGGCCCAAGGCAGCTACGAGCAGTACTTC.

This sequence joins TRBV7-2 and TRBJ2-3, with 8 bases fitting TRBD1. Germline V gene sequence: CDR1 SGHTA, CDR2 FQGNSA. The CDR3 is made up of 15 amino acids. V lost 5 bases, J lost 6 bases, and 10 bases stayed unmatched. The CDR3 sequence is CASSPRTGPGDTQYF. The DNA of the CDR3 is TGTGCCAGCAGCCCCCGGACAGGGCCGGGGGATACGCAGTATTTT.

The chain uses TRBV2 and TRBJ2-7; D gene ambiguous. Germline-derived CDR1 and CDR2 are SNHLY and FYNNEI. The V end was cut by 8 bases, the J end by 6 bases, with 17 bases between. This CDR3 contains 13 residues. In nucleotides, the CDR3 is TGTGCCAGCCGGCGTAGCCCTGGGTTCGAGCAGTACTTC. It encodes CASRRSPGFEQYF.

This clonotype was detected only a few times. The rearrangement uses TRBV2 and TRBJ1-6, with D perhaps matching TRBD1 (5 bases). This CDR3 has 12 residues. V dropped 4 bases and J dropped 9 bases, with 7 bases sitting between them. Germline CDR1 reads SNHLY; CDR2 reads FYNNEI. The CDR3 sequence is CASSAGPSPLHF. As DNA, the CDR3 is TGTGCCAGCAGTGCAGGGCCTTCACCCCTCCACTTT.

This clonotype was recorded a few times. The rearrangement uses TRBV28 and TRBJ2-7; D might be TRBD2 (7 bases). CDR3 length: 15 amino acids. Germline V lookup: CDR1 MDHEN, CDR2 SYDVKM. V shed 6 bases and J shed 2 bases, with 17 bases lying between them. CDR3 amino acids: CASRLTGRGTYEQYF. The CDR3 DNA reads as TGTGCCAGCAGACTCACGGGGAGGGGGACCTACGAGCAGTACTTC. The full variable domain, with the rest looked up from reference TRBV28 and TRBJ2-7, is DVKVTQSSRYLVKRTGEKVFLECVQDMDHENMFWYRQDPGLGLRLIYFSYDVKMKEKGDIPEGYSVSREKKERFSLILESASTNQTSMYLCASRLTGRGTYEQYFGPGTRLTVT.

This clonotype was observed a handful of times. This chain links TRBV25-1 with TRBJ1-5; TRBD1 aligns across 8 bases. The CDR3 length is 16 residues. Looked up from germline, CDR1 is MGHDK and CDR2 is SYGVNS. Trimming at V came to 0 bases and at J to 5 bases, leaving 6 bases not matched to a gene. CDR3 DNA: TGTGCCAGCAGTGAATATACGCAGGGGGCTTATCAGCCCCAGCATTTT. It yields the protein CASSEYTQGAYQPQHF.

The chain joins TRBV27 to TRBJ2-1, with 10 positions matching TRBD2. V trimming: 2 bases; J trimming: 7 bases; junction bases outside the gene matches: 2. The CDR3 is 14 amino acids. Germline values: CDR1 MNHEY, CDR2 SMNVEV (reference sequence). The CDR3 bases are TGTGCCAGCAGTTTACGACTAGCGGGTAATGAGCAGTTCTTC. Protein: CASSLRLAGNEQFF.